The sequence of this TCR beta chain was determined in a study of blood T cell repertoires in COVID-19. Germline V gene data show CDR1 as SEHNR and CDR2 as FQNEAQ (reference sequence). The CDR3 spans 14 residues. V lost 5 bases and J lost 0, with 10 bases in between. Here immunoSEQ multiplex PCR was the method, and the copy in TCRdb shows in-frame clones only, minus some. The sample lists over 120,000 clones, 80% to 90% occurring once. The V and J genes are TRBV7-9 and TRBJ1-1; D not certain. The sample taken for sequencing was peripheral blood. This sequence originates from a woman in her 50s with active or convalescent COVID-19. The CDR3, as DNA: TGTGCCAGCAGCACGGGAACTCTGAACACTGAAGCTTTCTTT. It yields the protein CASSTGTLNTEAFF.